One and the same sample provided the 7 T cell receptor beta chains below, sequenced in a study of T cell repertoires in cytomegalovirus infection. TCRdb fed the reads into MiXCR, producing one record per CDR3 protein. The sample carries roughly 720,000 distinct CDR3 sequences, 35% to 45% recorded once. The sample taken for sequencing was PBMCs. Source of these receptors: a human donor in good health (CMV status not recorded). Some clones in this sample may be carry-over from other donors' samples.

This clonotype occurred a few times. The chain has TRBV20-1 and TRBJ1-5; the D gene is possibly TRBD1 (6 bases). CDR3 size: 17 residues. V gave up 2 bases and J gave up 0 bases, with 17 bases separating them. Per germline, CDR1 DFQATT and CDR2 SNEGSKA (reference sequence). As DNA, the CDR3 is TGCAGTGCTAGAATCCAGGGGAGTGCCCATAGCAATCAGCCCCAGCATTTT. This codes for CSARIQGSAHSNQPQHF.

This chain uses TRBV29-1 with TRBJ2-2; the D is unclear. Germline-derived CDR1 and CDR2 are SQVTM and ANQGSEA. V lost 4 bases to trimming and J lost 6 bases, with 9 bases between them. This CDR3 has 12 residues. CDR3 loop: CSVATLPGELFF. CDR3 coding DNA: TGCAGCGTTGCGACCTTACCCGGGGAGCTGTTTTTT.

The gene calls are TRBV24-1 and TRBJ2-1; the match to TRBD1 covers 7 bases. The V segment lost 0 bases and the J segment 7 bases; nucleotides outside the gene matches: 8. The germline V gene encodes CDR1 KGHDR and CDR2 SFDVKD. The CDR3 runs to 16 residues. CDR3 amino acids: CATSDLPQGEWNEQFF. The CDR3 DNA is TGTGCCACCAGTGATTTGCCGCAGGGGGAGTGGAATGAGCAGTTCTTC.

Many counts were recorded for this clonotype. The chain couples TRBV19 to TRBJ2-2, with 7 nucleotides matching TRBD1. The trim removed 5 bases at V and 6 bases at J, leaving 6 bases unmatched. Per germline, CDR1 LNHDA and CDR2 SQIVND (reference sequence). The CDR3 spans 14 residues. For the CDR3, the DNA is TGTGCCAGTAGTCTTGACAGGGCCCCCGGGGAGCTGTTTTTT. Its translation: CASSLDRAPGELFF.

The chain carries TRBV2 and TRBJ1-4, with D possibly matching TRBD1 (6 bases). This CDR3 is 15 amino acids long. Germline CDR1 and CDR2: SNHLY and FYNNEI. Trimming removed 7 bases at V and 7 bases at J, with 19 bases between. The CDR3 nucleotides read TGTGCCAGCACAGGGGAACGAGATGTGGGTGAAAAACTGTTTTTT. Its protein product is CASTGERDVGEKLFF.

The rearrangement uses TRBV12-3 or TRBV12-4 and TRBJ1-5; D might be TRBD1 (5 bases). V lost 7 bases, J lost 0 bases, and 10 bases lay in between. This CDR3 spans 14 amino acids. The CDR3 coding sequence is TGTGCCAGCAAAACGACAGATAGCAATCAGCCCCAGCATTTT. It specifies CASKTTDSNQPQHF.

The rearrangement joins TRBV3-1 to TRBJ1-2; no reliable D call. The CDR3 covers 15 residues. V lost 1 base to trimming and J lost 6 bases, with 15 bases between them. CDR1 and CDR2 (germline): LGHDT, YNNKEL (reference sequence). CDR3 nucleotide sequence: TGTGCCAGCAGCCAAGCTCTCCCCAGTCGGGATGGCTACACCTTC. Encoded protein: CASSQALPSRDGYTF.